The 12 T cell receptor beta chains listed next were all sequenced from one sample in a study of naive and memory T cell subsets. Two oligonucleotides, mixed equimolar, formed the beta constant-region primer covering TRBC1 and TRBC2. Ligated cDNA was amplified by four rounds of PCR with nested alpha and beta constant-region primers and SP2. TCRdb ran MiXCR on the UMI-ligation and nested PCR reads and lists one entry per CDR3 protein. Counted here are 120,000 to 150,000 distinct CDR3 sequences, roughly 22% occurring once; the ten biggest clones make up around 0.097%. No antigens are known for them. General study points: A few larger clonotypes appeared in naive repertoires, especially CD8, possibly memory cells re-expressing CD45RA.

The sequenced sample was naive CD4+ T cells from blood. Receptor source: a human donor in good health.

This chain joins TRBV27 and TRBJ2-2; 10 bases fit TRBD1. Germline CDR1 is MNHEY and CDR2 is SMNVEV (reference sequence). CDR3 size: 19 residues. Unmatched junction bases numbered 16, after V lost 3 bases and J lost 6 bases. CDR3 loop: CASSFRPPGQGFVAGELFF. The DNA for the CDR3 is TGTGCCAGCAGTTTCCGTCCCCCGGGACAGGGGTTCGTGGCCGGGGAGCTGTTTTTT.

The chain links TRBV28 to TRBJ2-7, with 8 nucleotides matching TRBD1. The germline gives CDR1 MDHEN, CDR2 SYDVKM. There are 16 residues in the CDR3. The V segment lost 5 bases and the J segment 4 bases; nucleotides outside the gene matches: 13. CDR3 DNA: TGTGCCAGCAGTAGCCCCGGAACCGGGACAGGTTACGAGCAGTACTTC. It encodes CASSSPGTGTGYEQYF.

This clonotype was seen many times. The rearrangement joins TRBV12-3 or TRBV12-4 to TRBJ2-1; 7 bases are a match to TRBD2. CDR3 length equals 15 residues. Unmatched junction bases numbered 8, after V lost 5 bases and J lost 4 bases. The CDR3 DNA follows: TGTGCCAGCAGTCCGACTAGCCGCTCTTACAATGAGCAGTTCTTC. Translated, it gives CASSPTSRSYNEQFF.

This chain connects TRBV6-6 to TRBJ2-7, with D tentatively TRBD1 or TRBD2 (6 bases each). CDR3 length: 12 residues. From germline, CDR1 is MNHNY and CDR2 SVGAGI (reference sequence). Trimming stripped 7 bases from V and 4 bases from J, with 11 bases between. DNA of the CDR3: TGTGCCAGCAAAGAGGGGGGATACGAGCAGTACTTC. This gives the protein CASKEGGYEQYF.

This clonotype was detected only a few times. The genes are TRBV12-3 or TRBV12-4 and TRBJ1-5, with unresolved D. The V end was cut by 2 bases, the J end by 1 base, with 6 bases between. This CDR3 has 14 residues. The CDR3 region is CASSLHGSNQPQHF. The CDR3 region has the DNA TGTGCCAGCAGTTTACACGGCAGCAATCAGCCCCAGCATTTT.

This clonotype has just a few counts. The CDR3 nucleotides are TGTGCCAGCTCGACAGGGGTCGGGGGCTACACCTTC. This translates into CASSTGVGGYTF. The chain is built from TRBV18 and TRBJ1-2; 8 bases align to TRBD1. Germline trimming cut 6 bases from V and 8 bases from J; bases unmatched to any gene: 5. The CDR3 runs 12 residues. Looked up from germline, CDR1 is KGHSH and CDR2 is LQKENI.

This clonotype was observed a handful of times. The chain joins TRBV28 to TRBJ2-4, with 8 bases that match TRBD2. CDR3 length equals 17 residues. Germline V CDR1 and CDR2: MDHEN, SYDVKM. V was pared by 6 bases and J by 3 bases, with 13 bases of the junction left unmatched. The CDR3 reads CASSPPSGSTVKNIQYF. CDR3 DNA sequence: TGTGCCAGCAGCCCCCCGAGCGGGAGTACGGTCAAAAACATTCAGTACTTC.

The gene calls are TRBV7-8 and TRBJ2-1; D perhaps matches TRBD1 (5 bases). Trimming stripped 2 bases from V and 4 bases from J, with 9 bases between. The CDR3 runs to 14 residues. Per germline, CDR1 SGHVS and CDR2 FQNEAQ. CDR3 amino acids: CASSLLTEYNEQFF. As DNA, the CDR3 is TGTGCCAGCAGCTTATTGACAGAATACAATGAGCAGTTCTTC.

V usage is TRBV7-2 and J usage is TRBJ1-5; D uncertain. Germline values: CDR1 SGHTA, CDR2 FQGNSA. Trimming took 0 bases from V and 7 from J, leaving 13 bases between them. The CDR3 is 15 amino acids. DNA of the CDR3: TGTGCCAGCAGCTTAGCCCCGGTCCGAGGCCAGCCCCAGCATTTT. Translating gives CASSLAPVRGQPQHF.

This chain links TRBV2 with TRBJ1-1; maybe TRBD1 (6 bases). The V gene's germline CDR1 is SNHLY and CDR2 FYNNEI. Trimming removed 6 bases at V and 5 bases at J, with 13 bases between. The CDR3 is made up of 13 amino acids. CDR3 coding DNA: TGTGCCAGCAGGAGGGGGGGGGAGACTGAAGCTTTCTTT. Protein sequence: CASRRGGETEAFF.

This clonotype was counted between two and nine times. The chain links TRBV20-1 to TRBJ2-7; the D gene is possibly TRBD1 (6 bases). The CDR3 runs 11 residues. The germline gives CDR1 DFQATT, CDR2 SNEGSKA (reference sequence). V lost 4 bases, J lost 2 bases, and 6 bases lay in between. CDR3 amino acids: CSANRAYEQYF. CDR3 nucleotide sequence: TGCAGTGCTAACAGGGCCTACGAGCAGTACTTC.

The chain links TRBV20-1 to TRBJ2-7; no clear D gene. With 3 bases removed from V and 9 bases from J, the gap between germline ends came to 18 bases. There are 13 residues in the CDR3. CDR1 DFQATT and CDR2 SNEGSKA come from the germline V gene (reference sequence). DNA of the CDR3: TGCAGTGCTAGTCTCCCGATTGGCGATGTGCAGTACTTC. Its translation: CSASLPIGDVQYF.